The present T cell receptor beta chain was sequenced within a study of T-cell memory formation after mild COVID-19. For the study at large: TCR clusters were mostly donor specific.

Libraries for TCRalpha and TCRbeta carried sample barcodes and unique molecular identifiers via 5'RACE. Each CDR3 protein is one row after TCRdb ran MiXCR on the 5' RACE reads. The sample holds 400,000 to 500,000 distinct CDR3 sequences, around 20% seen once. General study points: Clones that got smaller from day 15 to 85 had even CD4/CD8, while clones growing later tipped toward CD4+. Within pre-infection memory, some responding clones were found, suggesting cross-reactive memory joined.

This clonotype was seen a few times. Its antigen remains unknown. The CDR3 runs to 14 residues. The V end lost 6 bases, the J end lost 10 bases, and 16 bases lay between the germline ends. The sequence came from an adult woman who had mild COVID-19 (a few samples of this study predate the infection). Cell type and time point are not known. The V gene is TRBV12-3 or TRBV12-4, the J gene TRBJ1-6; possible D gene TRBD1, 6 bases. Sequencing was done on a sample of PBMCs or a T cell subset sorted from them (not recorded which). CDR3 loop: CASSPGQFSSPLHF. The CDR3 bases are TGTGCCAGCAGCCCCGGACAGTTCTCCTCACCCCTCCACTTT.